The 26 T cell receptor beta chains reported below all come from one sample, sequenced in a study of response to subunit inactivated influenza vaccine. TCRdb processed the RT-PCR reads anew with MiXCR; each CDR3 protein has one entry. The table shows 500,000 or so distinct CDR3 sequences, with about 10% occurring only once. The sequencing here drew on PBMCs from blood, taken 35 to 45 days after vaccination. The receptors originated from a man between 45 and 60 years old who received an inactivated influenza vaccine.

This clonotype was seen more than once but under ten times. The chain joins TRBV6-2 or TRBV6-3 to TRBJ2-5; D is undetermined. Germline CDR1 and CDR2: MNHEY and SVGEGT. The CDR3 contains 17 residues. Trimming removed 6 bases from V and 1 base from J, with 21 bases in between. Here the CDR3 DNA reads TGTGCCAGCAGCTCGGCCACCGTGGAGCTCGGCCAAGAGACCCAGTACTTC. Its protein is CASSSATVELGQETQYF.

The V gene is TRBV28, the J gene TRBJ1-2; D unresolved. CDR1 and CDR2 (germline): MDHEN, SYDVKM. V was trimmed by 5 bases and J by 7 bases, leaving 17 bases between them. The CDR3 is made up of 14 amino acids. The CDR3 nucleotides are TGTGCCAGCAGTCCCCGTAGCAGCCATAGTGGCTACACCTTC. Translation gives CASSPRSSHSGYTF.

This clonotype has a count of ten or more. CDR3 nucleotides: TGCAGTGCTAGAGTGGCGGGAGGATTCTACGAGCAGTACTTC. Its translation is CSARVAGGFYEQYF. The chain uses TRBV20-1 and TRBJ2-7; 8 bases map to TRBD2. V was pared by 1 base and J by 3 bases, with 5 bases of the junction left unmatched. This CDR3 is built from 14 residues. The germline CDR1 and CDR2 sequences are DFQATT and SNEGSKA (reference sequence).

The chain recombines TRBV7-2 with TRBJ2-7; maybe TRBD1 (5 bases). This CDR3 region has 15 residues. V lost 2 bases and J 1 base, leaving 12 bases between the germline ends. Germline CDR1 reads SGHTA; CDR2 reads FQGNSA. CDR3 coding DNA: TGTGCCAGCAGCTTATCGACAGTCCAGTCCTACGAGCAGTACTTC. This codes for CASSLSTVQSYEQYF.

Ten or more counts support this clonotype. This rearrangement joins TRBV11-2 to TRBJ2-7; D is unresolved. Germline-derived CDR1 and CDR2 are SGHAT and FQNNGV. The CDR3 length is 14 residues. Trimming removed 5 bases from V and 2 bases from J, with 13 bases in between. The DNA of the CDR3 is TGTGCCAGCAGCCACACCCCAGGTCCCTACGAGCAGTACTTC. It translates to CASSHTPGPYEQYF. The variable domain in full, with the rest retrieved from reference TRBV11-2 and TRBJ2-7, is EAGVAQSPRYKIIEKRQSVAFWCNPISGHATLYWYQQILGQGPKLLIQFQNNGVVDDSQLPKDRFSAERLKGVDSTLKIQPAKLEDSAVYLCASSHTPGPYEQYFGPGTRLTVT.

The rearrangement joins TRBV3-1 to TRBJ2-1; 8 bases map to TRBD1. The J segment lost 7 bases and the V segment lost 1 base, leaving 6 bases of the junction unmatched. The CDR3 is 15 amino acids. Germline assignment: CDR1 LGHDT and CDR2 YNNKEL (reference sequence). The CDR3 DNA reads as TGTGCCAGCAGCCAAGGGACAGGGTCTGGGAATGAGCAGTTCTTC. It is translated as CASSQGTGSGNEQFF.

This clonotype came up a few times. The chain joins TRBV28 to TRBJ1-5; 9 positions agree with TRBD1. The CDR3 extends over 16 amino acids. The trim removed 1 base at V and 7 bases at J, leaving 8 bases unmatched. CDR1 is MDHEN and CDR2 is SYDVKM in the germline V gene. CDR3 in amino acids: CASSLSPGQGLQPQHF. DNA of the CDR3: TGTGCCAGCAGTTTATCCCCGGGACAGGGTTTGCAGCCCCAGCATTTT.

The rearrangement joins TRBV9 to TRBJ2-1; D is possibly TRBD2 (5 bases). CDR1 and CDR2 from the germline V gene are SGDLS and YYNGEE. V lost 3 bases to trimming and J lost 7 bases, with 17 bases between them. This CDR3 spans 15 amino acids. The CDR3: CASSATGMLGNEQFF. The CDR3 coding sequence is TGTGCCAGCAGCGCCACGGGGATGCTCGGGAATGAGCAGTTCTTC.

This clonotype was detected many times. The V call is TRBV15, the J call TRBJ2-3, with D tentatively TRBD2 (6 bases). Germline loops: CDR1 LNHNV, CDR2 YYDKDF (reference sequence). This CDR3 comprises 16 residues. The V gene lost 0 bases and the J gene lost 3 bases, with 13 bases spanning the gap. CDR3 nucleotide sequence: TGTGCCACCAGCAGAGAGGGCCAGGGACTGACAGATACGCAGTATTTT. It codes for CATSREGQGLTDTQYF.

As for this clonotype: An end of the junction differs from the germline gene, which may be a read error. The gene calls are TRBV5-1 and TRBJ2-7; 7 nucleotides align to TRBD1. The CDR3 has 14 amino acids. The germline V gene encodes CDR1 SGHRS and CDR2 YFSETQ. CDR3 in amino acids: CASSPGQRRYQQYF. CDR3 sequence (DNA): TGCGCCAGCAGCCCGGGACAGAGACGCTACCAGCAGTACTTC.

The chain joins TRBV6-2 or TRBV6-3 to TRBJ2-1; D might be TRBD2 (5 bases). The CDR3 has 13 amino acids. The germline CDR1 and CDR2 sequences are MNHEY and SVGEGT. V was cut by 2 bases and J by 9 bases, with 11 bases left in between. The CDR3 spells CASSYQDLVEQFF. CDR3 sequence (DNA): TGTGCCAGCAGTTACCAGGACTTGGTTGAGCAGTTCTTC.

This clonotype occurred a few times. The chain carries TRBV6-1 and TRBJ2-3, with TRBD2 as a possible D gene (6 bases). Germline V gives CDR1 MNHNS, CDR2 SASEGT. The length of the CDR3 is 14 residues. Trimming pared 6 bases from V and 2 bases from J, leaving 12 bases between. The CDR3: CASRGGGNTDTQYF. Written as DNA, the CDR3 is TGTGCCAGCAGGGGTGGGGGGAACACAGATACGCAGTATTTT.

This clonotype was picked up a small number of times. The chain recombines TRBV4-1 with TRBJ1-2; D is uncertain. Looked up from germline, CDR1 is MGHRA and CDR2 is YSYEKL. Trimming took 0 bases from V and 8 from J, leaving 13 bases between them. This CDR3 contains 14 residues. CDR3 sequence (DNA): TGCGCCAGCAGCCAAGAGGCCCTCGCGAGGGGCTACACCTTC. This translates into CASSQEALARGYTF.

The chain joins TRBV6-2 or TRBV6-3 to TRBJ2-1; 12 bases are shared with TRBD1. Germline CDR1 is MNHEY and CDR2 is SVGEGT. Trimming cost V 0 bases and J 9 bases; bases outside gene matches: 6. The CDR3 consists of 16 residues. The CDR3 nucleotides read TGTGCCAGCAGTTACTCGAGGGACAGGGGGCTACTTGAGCAGTTCTTC. Translation gives CASSYSRDRGLLEQFF.

V gene TRBV30 combines with J gene TRBJ2-5, with 11 bases lining up with TRBD2. This CDR3 contains 16 residues. V lost 4 bases, J lost 3 bases, and 10 bases stayed unmatched. Germline-derived CDR1 and CDR2 are GTSNPN and SVGIG (reference sequence). CDR3 in amino acids: CAWIRLAGGLEETQYF. The CDR3 nucleotides read TGTGCCTGGATTCGGCTAGCGGGAGGCCTAGAAGAGACCCAGTACTTC.

This clonotype was recorded a few times. This chain links TRBV4-3 with TRBJ1-1, with D tentatively TRBD1 (5 bases). Germline V lookup: CDR1 LGHNA, CDR2 YSLEER. Trimming pared 1 base from V and 3 bases from J, leaving 12 bases between. CDR3 length: 15 amino acids. This CDR3 is CASSQGRGSYTEAFF. The CDR3 DNA sequence: TGCGCCAGCAGCCAAGGAAGGGGAAGTTACACTGAAGCTTTCTTT.

The V gene is TRBV19, the J gene TRBJ2-7; the D call may be TRBD1 or TRBD2 (5 bases each). Germline CDR1 and CDR2: LNHDA and SQIVND (reference sequence). V dropped 6 bases and J dropped 8 bases, with 17 bases sitting between them. This CDR3 has 13 amino acids. The CDR3 protein is CASRPTGTSQQYF. DNA of the CDR3: TGTGCCAGTAGACCGACCGGGACCTCGCAGCAGTACTTC. Looking up the rest from reference TRBV19 and TRBJ2-7 gives the full variable domain: DGGITQSPKYLFRKEGQNVTLSCEQNLNHDAMYWYRQDPGQGLRLIYYSQIVNDFQKGDIAEGYSVSREKKESFPLTVTSAQKNPTAFYLCASRPTGTSQQYFGPGTRLTVT.

This clonotype was seen more than once but under ten times. The chain uses TRBV12-3 or TRBV12-4 and TRBJ1-2; a weak D match, TRBD1 (6 bases). There are 17 residues in the CDR3. Trimming removed 0 bases from V and 2 bases from J, with 16 bases in between. CDR3 in amino acids: CASSLALSGTTNYGYTF. The CDR3 DNA follows: TGTGCCAGCAGTTTAGCGCTATCCGGGACAACCAACTATGGCTACACCTTC.

This clonotype was counted a few times. The chain is built from TRBV5-1 and TRBJ2-5; 11 bases align to TRBD2. The CDR3 length is 14 residues. Germline V gene data show CDR1 as SGHRS and CDR2 as YFSETQ. The V segment lost 8 bases and the J segment 3 bases; nucleotides outside the gene matches: 6. CDR3 sequence (DNA): TGCGCCAGTGCACTAGCGGGAGAAGAAGAGACCCAGTACTTC. Amino acids: CASALAGEEETQYF.

The V and J genes are TRBV19 and TRBJ2-2; possible D gene TRBD1, 5 bases. The CDR3 is made up of 14 amino acids. Germline assignment: CDR1 LNHDA and CDR2 SQIVND (reference sequence). V lost 3 bases and J lost 7, with 12 bases in between. The CDR3 sequence is CASSMATGLGELFF. DNA of the CDR3: TGTGCCAGTAGTATGGCAACAGGTCTCGGGGAGCTGTTTTTT.

This clonotype was seen a handful of times. V is TRBV20-1 and J is TRBJ1-6; D gene ambiguous. CDR3 length equals 17 residues. Trimming pared 0 bases from V and 0 bases from J, leaving 12 bases between. From germline, CDR1 is DFQATT and CDR2 SNEGSKA (reference sequence). The CDR3 DNA is TGCAGTGCTAGAGATCAGGCGCGAAGCTCCTATAATTCACCCCTCCACTTT. Amino acids: CSARDQARSSYNSPLHF.

This chain connects TRBV20-1 to TRBJ1-6, with 8 bases that match TRBD1. The CDR3 runs to 14 residues. Germline CDR1 and CDR2: DFQATT and SNEGSKA (reference sequence). J lost 10 bases, V lost 3 bases, and 8 bases had no gene match. CDR3 sequence: CSASRQGARSPLHF. The CDR3 DNA reads as TGCAGTGCTAGTAGGCAGGGGGCAAGGTCACCCCTCCACTTT.

This clonotype occurred a few times. CDR3 in amino acids: CSARGNPNSPLHF. The CDR3 DNA sequence: TGCAGTGCTAGAGGCAACCCGAATTCACCCCTCCACTTT. The J gene is TRBJ1-6, the V gene TRBV20-1; the D is unclear. This CDR3 spans 13 amino acids. V dropped 1 base and J dropped 7 bases, with 8 bases sitting between them. Germline V CDR1 and CDR2: DFQATT, SNEGSKA (reference sequence).

The CDR3 loop is CASSTTFGGYEQYF. The DNA for the CDR3 is TGTGCCAGCAGTACGACTTTCGGAGGCTACGAGCAGTACTTC. The genes are TRBV27 and TRBJ2-7, with D possibly matching TRBD2 (5 bases). V was clipped by 5 bases and J by 3 bases, with 14 bases between them. Germline V gene sequence: CDR1 MNHEY, CDR2 SMNVEV (reference sequence). The CDR3 spans 14 residues.

This clonotype was observed a few times. The chain carries TRBV20-1 and TRBJ2-5; TRBD2 matches at 8 bases. With 1 base clipped from V and 3 bases from J, the junction kept 13 bases outside the gene matches. Germline lookup yields CDR1 DFQATT and CDR2 SNEGSKA (reference sequence). The CDR3 covers 17 residues. The DNA of the CDR3 is TGCAGTGCTAGAGTCTTCTTTGGGGTAGCGGGGAAAGAGACCCAGTACTTC. This encodes CSARVFFGVAGKETQYF.

This clonotype has at least ten counts. The V gene is TRBV12-3 or TRBV12-4, the J gene TRBJ1-2, with 9 nucleotides matching TRBD1. This CDR3 is 13 amino acids long. The junction had 3 bases not matched to a gene; V was cut back by 3 bases and J by 7 bases. In DNA, the CDR3 is TGTGCCAGCAGTTTCGGGACAGGGACTGGCTACACCTTC. Translated: CASSFGTGTGYTF.